This is a list of T cell receptor beta chains from one sample in a study of early T cells in non-severe SARS-CoV-2 infection. TCRdb reprocessed the 5' RACE reads with MiXCR, giving one entry per CDR3 protein. The sample contains 30,000 to 40,000 distinct CDR3 sequences, over 4.5% of which appear only once. The sequenced material came from whole blood. These receptors were obtained from an adult who was a healthcare worker with PCR-confirmed SARS-CoV-2 infection or an uninfected control (not recorded which). Each CDR3 is given with its conserved first and last residue. The D gene is left open where the match is weak. Clone size appears in some rows only: once, few, many, or a class for an expanded clone.

D: -
size: few
V: TRBV4-3
J: TRBJ2-7
CDR3: CASSHSTGLGSYEQYF
DNA: TGCGCCAGCAGCCATTCAACAGGGTTAGGATCCTACGAGCAGTACTTC

D: TRBD2
size: few
V: TRBV5-6
J: TRBJ2-7
CDR3: CASSFPGLAYEQYF
DNA: TGTGCCAGCAGCTTCCCGGGACTAGCCTACGAGCAGTACTTC

D: TRBD1
size: -
V: TRBV20-1
J: TRBJ2-7
CDR3: CSAYNPGGSSYEQYF
DNA: TGCAGTGCTTATAACCCAGGGGGCAGCTCCTACGAGCAGTACTTC

D: -
size: many
V: TRBV29-1
J: TRBJ2-3
CDR3: CSAGSYTDTQYF
DNA: TGCAGCGCCGGGTCTTACACAGATACGCAGTATTTT

D: TRBD2
size: -
V: TRBV11-2
J: TRBJ2-3
CDR3: CASSFGGSPWVADTQYF
DNA: TGTGCCAGCAGCTTTGGCGGGAGTCCCTGGGTAGCAGATACGCAGTATTTT

D: TRBD2
size: few
V: TRBV4-3
J: TRBJ2-1
CDR3: CASSRVAGGPHNEQFF
DNA: TGCGCCAGCAGCCGGGTAGCGGGGGGGCCCCACAATGAGCAGTTCTTC

D: TRBD1
size: many
V: TRBV27
J: TRBJ1-2
CDR3: CASSFSPTGSYGYTF
DNA: TGTGCCAGCAGTTTTTCGCCGACAGGGTCCTATGGCTACACCTTC

D: -
size: many
V: TRBV18
J: TRBJ1-5
CDR3: CASSPPGRENQPQHF
DNA: TGTGCCAGCTCACCACCAGGACGGGAGAATCAGCCCCAGCATTTT

D: TRBD2
size: -
V: TRBV11-3
J: TRBJ2-3
CDR3: CASSPGDYPDTQYF
DNA: TGTGCCAGCAGCCCCGGGGACTACCCGGATACGCAGTATTTT

D: -
size: few
V: TRBV28
J: TRBJ2-7
CDR3: CASSPEVGRSMRQYF
DNA: TGTGCCAGCAGTCCGGAGGTAGGGCGATCAATGCGGCAGTACTTC

D: TRBD2
size: -
V: TRBV15
J: TRBJ2-3
CDR3: CATSRDWGGEDTQYF
DNA: TGTGCCACCAGCAGAGATTGGGGGGGTGAAGATACGCAGTATTTT

D: -
size: few
V: TRBV12-3/TRBV12-4
J: TRBJ2-3
CDR3: CASSSGGGTQYF
DNA: TGTGCCAGCAGTTCGGGGGGCGGTACGCAGTATTTT

D: -
size: many
V: TRBV2
J: TRBJ2-1
CDR3: CASSARGEGSWQFF
DNA: TGTGCCAGCAGTGCAAGGGGCGAGGGGTCTTGGCAGTTCTTC

D: TRBD2
size: few
V: TRBV7-8
J: TRBJ2-7
CDR3: CASSLARTSVGEQYF
DNA: TGTGCCAGCAGCTTAGCCCGGACTAGCGTGGGCGAGCAGTACTTC

D: TRBD1
size: -
V: TRBV14
J: TRBJ1-6
CDR3: CASSPLDRAYSPLHF
DNA: TGTGCCAGCAGCCCCCTAGACAGGGCCTATTCACCCCTCCACTTT

D: -
size: -
V: TRBV10-3
J: TRBJ1-6
CDR3: CAISDLSVNSPLHF
DNA: TGTGCCATCAGTGACTTGTCCGTTAATTCACCCCTCCACTTT

D: TRBD1
size: few
V: TRBV12-3/TRBV12-4
J: TRBJ1-4
CDR3: CASSRGTDNEKLFF
DNA: TGTGCCAGCAGTCGTGGGACAGACAATGAAAAACTGTTTTTT

D: -
size: few
V: TRBV6-2/TRBV6-3
J: TRBJ1-5
CDR3: CASSPDNSNQPQHF
DNA: TGTGCCAGCAGTCCGGACAATAGCAATCAGCCCCAGCATTTT

D: -
size: many
V: TRBV7-2
J: TRBJ2-1
CDR3: CASSLSRSIWEQFF
DNA: TGTGCCAGCAGCTTAAGTAGGAGCATTTGGGAGCAGTTCTTC

D: -
size: many
V: TRBV3-1
J: TRBJ2-7
CDR3: CASSQDLGRGGAVEQYF
DNA: TGTGCCAGCAGCCAAGATCTGGGCCGAGGGGGTGCAGTCGAGCAGTACTTC

D: -
size: -
V: TRBV7-2
J: TRBJ2-1
CDR3: CASSSPGLYNEQFF
DNA: TGTGCCAGCAGCTCCCCGGGTTTGTACAATGAGCAGTTCTTC

D: -
size: few
V: TRBV18
J: TRBJ1-1
CDR3: CASSPRGGEGSTEAFF
DNA: TGTGCCAGCTCACCTCGAGGGGGGGAGGGTAGCACTGAAGCTTTCTTT

D: -
size: few
V: TRBV12-3/TRBV12-4
J: TRBJ2-1
CDR3: CASSRRGPEYNEQFF
DNA: TGTGCCAGCAGCAGACGGGGGCCAGAGTACAATGAGCAGTTCTTC

D: -
size: few
V: TRBV20-1
J: TRBJ2-7
CDR3: CSAKASDYEQYF
DNA: TGCAGTGCTAAGGCCAGCGACTACGAGCAGTACTTC

D: -
size: many
V: TRBV12-3/TRBV12-4
J: TRBJ1-3
CDR3: CASSFYIAPLQGPGNTIYF
DNA: TGTGCCAGCAGTTTTTATATTGCCCCACTGCAGGGACCGGGAAACACCATATATTTT

D: -
size: many
V: TRBV5-6
J: TRBJ2-7
CDR3: CASSLARPYEQYF
DNA: TGTGCCAGCAGCTTGGCACGCCCCTACGAGCAGTACTTC

D: TRBD1
size: few
V: TRBV28
J: TRBJ2-7
CDR3: CASTGTGVHEQYF
DNA: TGTGCCAGCACCGGGACAGGGGTTCACGAGCAGTACTTC

D: -
size: many
V: TRBV7-6
J: TRBJ1-1
CDR3: CASSLGLLSMTEAFF
DNA: TGTGCCAGCAGCTTAGGGCTTTTGTCGATGACTGAAGCTTTCTTT

D: TRBD2
size: -
V: TRBV12-3/TRBV12-4
J: TRBJ2-7
CDR3: CASSSQGGRYEQYF
DNA: TGTGCCAGCAGCTCTCAGGGAGGGCGCTACGAGCAGTACTTC

D: -
size: many
V: TRBV10-3
J: TRBJ1-1
CDR3: CAISERGNTEAFF
DNA: TGTGCCATCAGTGAGAGGGGGAACACTGAAGCTTTCTTT

D: -
size: many
V: TRBV6-2/TRBV6-3
J: TRBJ1-5
CDR3: CASNPAGGLGQPQHF
DNA: TGTGCCAGCAATCCGGCCGGGGGGCTCGGTCAGCCCCAGCATTTT

D: -
size: many
V: TRBV12-3/TRBV12-4
J: TRBJ2-7
CDR3: CASSSGSYEQYF
DNA: TGTGCCAGCAGTTCCGGGTCCTACGAGCAGTACTTC

D: -
size: -
V: TRBV4-2
J: TRBJ1-1
CDR3: CASSQPRQPRLEAFF
DNA: TGTGCCAGCAGCCAACCCCGACAGCCTCGCCTTGAAGCTTTCTTT

D: -
size: many
V: TRBV6-4
J: TRBJ1-2
CDR3: CASSERANYGYTF
DNA: TGTGCCAGCAGTGAGCGGGCTAACTATGGCTACACCTTC

D: TRBD2
size: few
V: TRBV5-5
J: TRBJ2-3
CDR3: CASSLISGGYTDTQYF
DNA: TGTGCCAGCAGCCTCATAAGCGGGGGTTACACAGATACGCAGTATTTT

D: -
size: few
V: TRBV21-1
J: TRBJ2-7
CDR3: CASSTAGQGFYEQYF
DNA: TGTGCCAGCAGCACTGCGGGGCAGGGTTTTTACGAGCAGTACTTC

D: -
size: few
V: TRBV29-1
J: TRBJ2-7
CDR3: CSVTPQRGGYEQYF
DNA: TGCAGCGTTACCCCCCAGCGTGGTGGCTACGAGCAGTACTTC

D: TRBD1
size: many
V: TRBV5-1
J: TRBJ1-1
CDR3: CASSLGQGISEAFF
DNA: TGCGCCAGCAGCTTAGGACAGGGGATCTCTGAAGCTTTCTTT

D: -
size: many
V: TRBV6-5
J: TRBJ2-7
CDR3: CASRTIYEQYF
DNA: TGTGCCAGCAGAACTATTTACGAGCAGTACTTC

D: -
size: many
V: TRBV3-1
J: TRBJ2-1
CDR3: CASGRGARVYNEQFF
DNA: TGTGCCAGCGGACGGGGGGCCCGGGTCTACAATGAGCAGTTCTTC

D: -
size: -
V: TRBV2
J: TRBJ2-4
CDR3: CASSGRGVKNIQYF
DNA: TGTGCCAGCAGTGGTCGGGGAGTCAAAAACATTCAGTACTTC